This T cell receptor beta chain was identified during a study of blood T cell repertoires in COVID-19. Study in general: The origin of the acute and convalescent COVID-19 samples was the United States, Italy and Spain. T cells, B-cell-depleted T cells, or PBMCs supplied cDNA or gDNA.

Clones were sequenced by immunoSEQ multiplex PCR, and TCRdb holds only the in-frame ones, with some missing. The profile shows 350,000 to 400,000 clones, 70% to 90% of them singletons. The participants were between about 18 and 90 years old and came from about two dozen US areas. The CDR3 length is 14 residues. V dropped 8 bases and J dropped 2; count of bases not matched to a gene: 7. In germline, CDR1 is SGHTA, CDR2 FQGTGA. The source material was PBMCs or T cells enriched from blood (not recorded which). The source is a woman in her 30s with acute COVID-19. V and J are TRBV7-3 and TRBJ2-5; 8 positions agree with TRBD1. CDR3 sequence reads: CASARTGSQETQYF. The CDR3 DNA follows: TGTGCCAGCGCGCGGACAGGGTCGCAAGAGACCCAGTACTTC.